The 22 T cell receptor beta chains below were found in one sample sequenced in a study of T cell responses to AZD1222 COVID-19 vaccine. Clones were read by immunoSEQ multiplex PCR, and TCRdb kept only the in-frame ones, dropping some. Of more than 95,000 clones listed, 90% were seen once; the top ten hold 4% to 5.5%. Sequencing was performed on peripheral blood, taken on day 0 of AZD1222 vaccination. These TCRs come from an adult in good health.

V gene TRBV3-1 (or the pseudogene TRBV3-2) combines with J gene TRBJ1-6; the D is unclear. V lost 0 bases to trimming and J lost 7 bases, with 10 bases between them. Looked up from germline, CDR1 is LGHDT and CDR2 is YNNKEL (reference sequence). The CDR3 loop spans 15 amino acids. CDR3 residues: CASSQDGQQNSPLHF. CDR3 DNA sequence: TGTGCCAGCAGCCAAGACGGCCAGCAGAATTCACCCCTCCACTTT.

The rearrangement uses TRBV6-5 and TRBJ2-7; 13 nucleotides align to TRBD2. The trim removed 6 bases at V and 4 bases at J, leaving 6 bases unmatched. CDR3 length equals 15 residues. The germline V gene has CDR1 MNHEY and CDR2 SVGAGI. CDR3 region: CASRLLAGGFYEQYF. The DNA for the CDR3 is TGTGCCAGCAGATTACTAGCGGGGGGGTTTTACGAGCAGTACTTC.

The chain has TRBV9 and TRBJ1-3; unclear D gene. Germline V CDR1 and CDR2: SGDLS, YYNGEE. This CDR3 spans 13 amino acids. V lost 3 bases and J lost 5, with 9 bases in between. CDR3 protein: CASSDGSRNTIYF. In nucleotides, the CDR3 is TGTGCCAGCAGCGACGGCAGCCGAAACACCATATATTTT.

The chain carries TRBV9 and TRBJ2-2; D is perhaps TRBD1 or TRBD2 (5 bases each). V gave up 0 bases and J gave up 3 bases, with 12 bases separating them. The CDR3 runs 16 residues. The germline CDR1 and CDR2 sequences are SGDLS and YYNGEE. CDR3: CASSVGPGPYTGELFF. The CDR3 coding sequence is TGTGCCAGCAGCGTAGGTCCGGGGCCATACACCGGGGAGCTGTTTTTT.

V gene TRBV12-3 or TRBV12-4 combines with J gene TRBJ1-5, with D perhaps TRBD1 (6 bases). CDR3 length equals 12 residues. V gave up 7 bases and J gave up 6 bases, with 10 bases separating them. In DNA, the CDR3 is TGTGCCAGCAACTCAGGGGTTCAGCCCCAGCATTTT. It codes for CASNSGVQPQHF.

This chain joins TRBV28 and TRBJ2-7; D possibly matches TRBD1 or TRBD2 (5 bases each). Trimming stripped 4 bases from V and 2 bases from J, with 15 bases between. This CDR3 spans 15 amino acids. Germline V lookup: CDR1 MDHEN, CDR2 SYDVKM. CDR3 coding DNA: TGTGCCAGCAGTTCATTCGGGACCGCAACCTACGAGCAGTACTTC. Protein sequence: CASSSFGTATYEQYF.

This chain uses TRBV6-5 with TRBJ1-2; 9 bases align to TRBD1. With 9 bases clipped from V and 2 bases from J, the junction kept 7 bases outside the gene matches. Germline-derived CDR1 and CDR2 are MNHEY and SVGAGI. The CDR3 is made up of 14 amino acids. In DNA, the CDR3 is TGTGCCAGTGCCCGGACAGGGGCCAACTATGGCTACACCTTC. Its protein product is CASARTGANYGYTF.

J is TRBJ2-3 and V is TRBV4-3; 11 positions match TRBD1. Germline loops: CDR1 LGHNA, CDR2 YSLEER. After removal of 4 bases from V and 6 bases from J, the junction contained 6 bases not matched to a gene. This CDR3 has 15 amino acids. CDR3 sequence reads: CASSRGTGGFDTQYF. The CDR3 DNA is TGCGCCAGCAGCCGGGGGACAGGGGGGTTTGATACGCAGTATTTT.

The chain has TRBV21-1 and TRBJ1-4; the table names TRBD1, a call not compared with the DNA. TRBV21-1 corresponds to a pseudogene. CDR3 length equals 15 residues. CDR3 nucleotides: TGTGCCAGCAGCACCCGACAGGGAAGTTTTGAAAAACTGTTTTTT. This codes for CASSTRQGSFEKLFF.

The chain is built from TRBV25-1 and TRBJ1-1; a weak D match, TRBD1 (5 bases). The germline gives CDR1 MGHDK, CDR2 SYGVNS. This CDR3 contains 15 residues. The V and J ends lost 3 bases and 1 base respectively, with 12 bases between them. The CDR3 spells CASSDIQGPNTEAFF. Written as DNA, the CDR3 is TGTGCCAGCAGTGACATCCAGGGACCGAACACTGAAGCTTTCTTT.

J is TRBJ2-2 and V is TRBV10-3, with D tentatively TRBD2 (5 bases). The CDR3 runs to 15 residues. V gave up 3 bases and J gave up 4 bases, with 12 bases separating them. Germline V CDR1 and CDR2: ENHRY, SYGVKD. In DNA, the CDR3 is TGTGCCATCAGTGAAGGTAGGGAGATCACCGGGGAGCTGTTTTTT. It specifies CAISEGREITGELFF.

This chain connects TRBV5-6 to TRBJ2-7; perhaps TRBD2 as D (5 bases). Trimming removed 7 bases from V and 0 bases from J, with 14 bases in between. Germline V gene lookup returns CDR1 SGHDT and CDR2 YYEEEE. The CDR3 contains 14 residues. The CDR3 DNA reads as TGTGCCAGCGCGGGCACGCCGACCTCCTACGAGCAGTACTTC. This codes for CASAGTPTSYEQYF.

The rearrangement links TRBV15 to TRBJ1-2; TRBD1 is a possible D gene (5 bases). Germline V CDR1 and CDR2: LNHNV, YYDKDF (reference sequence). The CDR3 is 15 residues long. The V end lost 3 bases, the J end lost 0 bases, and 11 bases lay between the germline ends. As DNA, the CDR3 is TGTGCCACCAGCAGCGGGACGCGGACTAACTATGGCTACACCTTC. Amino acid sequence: CATSSGTRTNYGYTF.

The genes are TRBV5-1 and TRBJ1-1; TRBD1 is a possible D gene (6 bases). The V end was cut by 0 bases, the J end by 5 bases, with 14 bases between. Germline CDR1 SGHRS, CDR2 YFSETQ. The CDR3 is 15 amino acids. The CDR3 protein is CASSLEGGTRTEAFF. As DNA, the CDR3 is TGCGCCAGCAGCTTGGAGGGGGGTACTAGGACTGAAGCTTTCTTT.

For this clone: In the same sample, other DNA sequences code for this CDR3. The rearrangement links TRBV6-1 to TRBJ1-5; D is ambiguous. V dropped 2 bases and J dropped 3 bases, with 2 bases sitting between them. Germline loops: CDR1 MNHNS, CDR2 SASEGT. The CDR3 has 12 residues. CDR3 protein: CASSESNQPQHF. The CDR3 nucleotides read TGTGCCAGCAGTGAATCCAATCAGCCCCAGCATTTT.

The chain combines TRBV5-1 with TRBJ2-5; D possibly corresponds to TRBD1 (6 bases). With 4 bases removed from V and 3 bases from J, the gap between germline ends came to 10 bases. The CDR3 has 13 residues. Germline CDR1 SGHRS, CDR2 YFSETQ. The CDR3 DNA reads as TGCGCCAGCAGCCCGGGACAAAAAGAGACCCAGTACTTC. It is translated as CASSPGQKETQYF.

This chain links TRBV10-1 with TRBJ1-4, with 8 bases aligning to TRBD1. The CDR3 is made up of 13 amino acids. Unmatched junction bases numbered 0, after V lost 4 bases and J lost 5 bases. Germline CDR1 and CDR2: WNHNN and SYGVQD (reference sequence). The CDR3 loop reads CASSGQGNEKLFF. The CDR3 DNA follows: TGCGCCAGCAGTGGACAGGGGAATGAAAAACTGTTTTTT.

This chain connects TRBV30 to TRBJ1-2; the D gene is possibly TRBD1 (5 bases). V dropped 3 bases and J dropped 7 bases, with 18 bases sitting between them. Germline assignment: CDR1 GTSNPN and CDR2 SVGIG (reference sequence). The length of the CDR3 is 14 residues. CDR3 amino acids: CAWRGPLGPLGYTF. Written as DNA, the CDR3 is TGTGCCTGGAGGGGTCCTCTGGGACCCCTTGGCTACACCTTC.

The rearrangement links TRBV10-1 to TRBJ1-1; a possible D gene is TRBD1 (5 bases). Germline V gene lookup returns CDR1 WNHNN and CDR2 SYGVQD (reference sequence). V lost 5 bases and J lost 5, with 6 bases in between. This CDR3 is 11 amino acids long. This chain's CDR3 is CASSSGTEAFF. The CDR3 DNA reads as TGCGCCAGCAGTTCAGGGACTGAAGCTTTCTTT.

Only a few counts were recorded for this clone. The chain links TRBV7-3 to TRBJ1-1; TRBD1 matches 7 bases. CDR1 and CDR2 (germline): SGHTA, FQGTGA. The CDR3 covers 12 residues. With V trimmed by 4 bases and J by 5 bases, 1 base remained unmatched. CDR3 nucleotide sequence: TGTGCCAGCAGCTCAGGGGGGACTGAAGCTTTCTTT. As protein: CASSSGGTEAFF.

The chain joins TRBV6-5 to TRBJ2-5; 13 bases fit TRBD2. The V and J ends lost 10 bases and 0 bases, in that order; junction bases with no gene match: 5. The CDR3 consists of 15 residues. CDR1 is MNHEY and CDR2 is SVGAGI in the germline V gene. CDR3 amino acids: CATKLAGGNQETQYF. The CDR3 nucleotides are TGTGCCACGAAACTAGCGGGGGGGAACCAAGAGACCCAGTACTTC.

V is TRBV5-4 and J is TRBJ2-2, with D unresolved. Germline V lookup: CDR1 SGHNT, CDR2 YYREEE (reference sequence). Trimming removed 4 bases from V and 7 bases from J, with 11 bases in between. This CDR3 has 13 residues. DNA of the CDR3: TGTGCCAGCAGCAGACTGGACGGCGGGGAGCTGTTTTTT. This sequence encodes CASSRLDGGELFF. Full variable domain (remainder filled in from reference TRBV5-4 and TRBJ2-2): ETGVTQSPTHLIKTRGQQVTLRCSSQSGHNTVSWYQQALGQGPQFIFQYYREEENGRGNFPPRFSGLQFPNYSSELNVNALELDDSALYLCASSRLDGGELFFGEGSRLTVL.